A few counts support the clone carrying this T cell receptor beta chain. The sample originates from a study of blood T cell repertoires in COVID-19. Per germline, CDR1 MNHEY and CDR2 SVGEGT. Trimming took 6 bases from V and 9 from J; bases not matched to a gene: 11. The CDR3 consists of 14 residues. The protocol was immunoSEQ multiplex PCR, while the TCRdb copy is restricted to in-frame clones and leaves out a portion. Of about 180,000 clones listed, roughly 80% were seen once; the top ten hold approximately 5.6%. The chain combines TRBV6-2 or TRBV6-3 with TRBJ2-7; 10 bases are a match to TRBD2. The sequenced material came from PBMCs or T cells enriched from blood (not recorded which). The TCR sequence derives from a woman in her 40s with acute COVID-19. CDR3 in amino acids: CASSQTSGLKGQYF. The DNA of the CDR3 is TGTGCCAGCAGCCAGACTAGCGGGTTGAAGGGGCAGTACTTC.